A single T cell receptor beta chain is shown here with its context. Antigen specificity is unknown. A junction boundary mismatches the germline segment, possibly from a read error. The CDR3 spans 14 residues. The data derive from a study of T cell repertoires in cytomegalovirus infection. About the research overall: Matching HLA type and CMV infection were both indicated by public TCR beta signatures. General observations from the study: Cumulative frequency (of public TCR beta family members) identified carriers of CMV plus the relevant HLA.

MiXCR was run by TCRdb on the reads, yielding one entry per CDR3 protein. The sample yields about 490,000 distinct CDR3 sequences, about 26% seen once. Sequencing was carried out using PBMCs. The rearrangement uses TRBV5-3 and TRBJ1-5, with a tentative D call TRBD1 (5 bases). TRBV5-3 is labeled an ORF, and its function is uncertain. The sequence derives from a human donor in good health (CMV status not recorded). Some clones in this sample may be carry-over from other donors' samples. CDR3 loop: CASSSAGVNQPQHF. DNA for the CDR3: TGTGCCAGCAGCTCGGCGGGGGTTAATCAGCCCCAGCATTTT.